The 32 T cell receptor beta chains reported below all come from one sample, sequenced in a study of blood T cell repertoires in COVID-19. Clones were read by immunoSEQ multiplex PCR, and TCRdb kept only the in-frame ones, dropping some. The data hold about 97,000 clones, with more than 75% observed a single time. The sequenced material came from peripheral blood. The receptors were gathered from a young woman with acute or convalescent COVID-19.

The chain couples TRBV19 to TRBJ1-1, with D perhaps TRBD1 (5 bases). The germline V gene encodes CDR1 LNHDA and CDR2 SQIVND (reference sequence). The CDR3 spans 12 residues. The V and J ends lost 3 bases and 4 bases respectively, with 6 bases between them. CDR3 nucleotides: TGTGCCAGTAGTATTGGGGCCACTGAAGCTTTCTTT. It encodes CASSIGATEAFF.

This clone was detected only once. V usage is TRBV10-3 and J usage is TRBJ1-4, with 8 nucleotides matching TRBD1. Germline V CDR1 and CDR2: ENHRY, SYGVKD. The CDR3 is made up of 14 amino acids. The V and J ends lost 3 bases and 11 bases, in that order; junction bases with no gene match: 8. CDR3 bases: TGTGCCATCAGTGAATTGGGACAGGACGGCAAACTGTTTTTT. This translates into CAISELGQDGKLFF.

The chain combines TRBV7-9 with TRBJ1-5; D call uncertain. The CDR3 has 13 residues. CDR1 is SEHNR and CDR2 is FQNEAQ in the germline V gene (reference sequence). V was shortened by 5 bases and J by 3 bases, with 8 bases between the two germline ends. The CDR3 DNA reads TGTGCCAGCAGCCCCGGAGCCAATCAGCCCCAGCATTTT. As protein: CASSPGANQPQHF.

This clone was observed a handful of times. V is TRBV5-1 and J is TRBJ2-7, with TRBD2 identical over 8 bases. J gave up 5 bases and V 6 bases, and 10 bases lay outside the gene matches. The CDR3 runs to 14 residues. The germline V gene has CDR1 SGHRS and CDR2 YFSETQ. The CDR3 DNA follows: TGCGCCAGCACGGGAAGTAGCGGGGCCCACGAGCAGTACTTC. The encoded protein is CASTGSSGAHEQYF.

The V and J genes are TRBV28 and TRBJ1-6; 9 bases fit TRBD1. Trimming removed 3 bases from V and 5 bases from J; junction bases left unmatched: 2. Germline lookup yields CDR1 MDHEN and CDR2 SYDVKM. The CDR3 totals 15 residues. This CDR3 reads CASSFGTGNNSPLHF. In DNA form, the CDR3 reads TGTGCCAGCAGTTTTGGGACAGGGAATAATTCACCCCTCCACTTT.

CDR3 in DNA: TGTGCCAGCAGCGGGGCAGCGGGCAATCAGCCCCAGCATTTT. As protein: CASSGAAGNQPQHF. The chain is built from TRBV9 and TRBJ1-5; D is uncertain. The CDR3 is 14 amino acids. CDR1 and CDR2 (germline): SGDLS, YYNGEE. With 3 bases removed from V and 2 bases from J, the gap between germline ends came to 9 bases.

In its sample, this clone was seen once. The chain recombines TRBV5-1 with TRBJ2-2; 9 bases align to TRBD1. The V gene end was trimmed by 7 bases and the J gene end by 1 base; junction bases not matched to a gene: 5. Germline V gene data show CDR1 as SGHRS and CDR2 as YFSETQ. This CDR3 spans 15 amino acids. CDR3 loop: CASATGGLNTGELFF. CDR3 bases: TGCGCCAGCGCCACAGGGGGCTTGAACACCGGGGAGCTGTTTTTT.

J is TRBJ1-1 and V is TRBV18, with 7 bases fitting TRBD1. V was clipped by 6 bases and J by 0 bases; unmatched bases: 10. Germline CDR1 is KGHSH and CDR2 is LQKENI. CDR3 length equals 16 residues. The chain's CDR3 is CASSPGQAPMNTEAFF. CDR3 coding DNA: TGTGCCAGCTCGCCTGGACAGGCCCCCATGAACACTGAAGCTTTCTTT.

V is TRBV5-1 and J is TRBJ1-4; no clear D. Per the germline V gene, CDR1 is SGHRS and CDR2 is YFSETQ. V was pared by 1 base and J by 5 bases, with 9 bases between. This CDR3 has 14 amino acids. The CDR3 reads CASSLIAGNEKLFF. In DNA form, the CDR3 reads TGCGCCAGCAGCTTGATCGCGGGGAATGAAAAACTGTTTTTT.

This chain links TRBV7-8 with TRBJ2-2; D is possibly TRBD1 (6 bases). V lost 3 bases and J lost 3, with 11 bases in between. There are 15 residues in the CDR3. CDR1 and CDR2 (germline): SGHVS, FQNEAQ. This CDR3 reads CASSFSRGDTGELFF. The CDR3 coding sequence is TGTGCCAGCAGCTTCAGCAGGGGCGACACCGGGGAGCTGTTTTTT.

This clone was detected once. This chain uses TRBV12-3 or TRBV12-4 with TRBJ1-6, with D possibly being TRBD1 (5 bases). This CDR3 is 13 amino acids long. V dropped 4 bases and J dropped 6 bases, with 7 bases sitting between them. The chain's CDR3 is CASSWGGNSPLHF. CDR3 nucleotides: TGTGCCAGCAGTTGGGGGGGTAATTCACCCCTCCACTTT.

V is TRBV5-1 and J is TRBJ2-7; TRBD2 matches at 11 bases. The CDR3 sequence is 15 residues long. After removal of 4 bases from V and 3 bases from J, the junction contained 6 bases not matched to a gene. Germline loops: CDR1 SGHRS, CDR2 YFSETQ. CDR3 region: CASSGQGLAVYEQYF. CDR3 bases: TGCGCCAGCAGCGGGCAGGGACTAGCGGTCTACGAGCAGTACTTC.

CDR3 in amino acids: CASSPRDRANTEAFF. Here the CDR3 DNA reads TGTGCCAGCAGCCCCCGGGACAGGGCGAACACTGAAGCTTTCTTT. This rearrangement joins TRBV9 to TRBJ1-1; 9 positions agree with TRBD1. Trimming took 4 bases from V and 1 from J; bases not matched to a gene: 5. The CDR3 loop spans 15 amino acids. Germline CDR1 reads SGDLS; CDR2 reads YYNGEE.

The chain employs TRBV5-1 and TRBJ2-5; no definite D call. The CDR3 runs to 14 residues. The germline CDR1 and CDR2 sequences are SGHRS and YFSETQ. V was cut by 0 bases and J by 4 bases, with 10 bases left in between. The CDR3 sequence is CASSLGTVAETQYF. The CDR3 bases are TGCGCCAGCAGCTTGGGAACGGTCGCAGAGACCCAGTACTTC.

The genes are TRBV30 and TRBJ1-1; D remains ambiguous. The CDR3 is made up of 13 amino acids. Germline assignment: CDR1 GTSNPN and CDR2 SVGIG (reference sequence). Trimming left V 5 bases short and J 1 base short, with 11 bases between. This chain's CDR3 is CAWQWARNTEAFF. CDR3 nucleotides: TGTGCCTGGCAATGGGCGCGGAACACTGAAGCTTTCTTT.

The CDR3 coding sequence is TGCGCCAGTTCTACCGAGACGGACAGGGTAAGGGATGGCTACACCTTC. Protein sequence: CASSTETDRVRDGYTF. This chain connects TRBV5-1 to TRBJ1-2, with 8 bases aligning to TRBD1. Trimming at V came to 8 bases and at J to 6 bases, leaving 18 bases not matched to a gene. The CDR3 runs to 16 residues. CDR1 SGHRS and CDR2 YFSETQ come from the germline V gene. Full variable domain (remainder filled in from reference TRBV5-1 and TRBJ1-2): KAGVTQTPRYLIKTRGQQVTLSCSPISGHRSVSWYQQTPGQGLQFLFEYFSETQRNKGNFPGRFSGRQFSNSRSEMNVSTLELGDSALYLCASSTETDRVRDGYTFGSGTRLTVV.

This sequence joins TRBV11-2 and TRBJ1-2; weak D call: TRBD1 (5 bases). Germline assignment: CDR1 SGHAT and CDR2 FQNNGV. CDR3 length: 13 amino acids. The V end lost 2 bases, the J end lost 2 bases, and 6 bases lay between the germline ends. The DNA of the CDR3 is TGTGCCAGCAGCTTAAGGACAAACTATGGCTACACCTTC. It codes for CASSLRTNYGYTF.

The chain employs TRBV3-1 (or the pseudogene TRBV3-2) and TRBJ1-2; D gene ambiguous. V was cut by 4 bases and J by 14 bases, with 26 bases left in between. In germline, CDR1 is LGHDT, CDR2 YNNKEL (reference sequence). CDR3 length: 15 amino acids. In DNA form, the CDR3 reads TGTGCCAGCAGCCCACAAGCGGCGGGTGGCTTAATCAGGACCTTC. Protein sequence: CASSPQAAGGLIRTF.

The chain carries TRBV28 and TRBJ1-2; TRBD1 aligns across 7 bases. CDR1 is MDHEN, CDR2 SYDVKM, per germline. Germline trimming cut 6 bases from V and 6 bases from J; bases unmatched to any gene: 16. This CDR3 comprises 16 residues. The CDR3, as DNA: TGTGCCAGCAGCCTCAGATCAGGGGGGCGGGCAAATGGCTACACCTTC. Translating gives CASSLRSGGRANGYTF.

The chain couples TRBV5-1 to TRBJ1-3; TRBD1 matches 7 bases. Germline V lookup: CDR1 SGHRS, CDR2 YFSETQ. There are 16 residues in the CDR3. After removal of 2 bases from V and 0 bases from J, the junction contained 5 bases not matched to a gene. The CDR3, as DNA: TGCGCCAGCAGCTTCGACAGGGCTCGCTCTGGAAACACCATATATTTT. It is translated as CASSFDRARSGNTIYF.

The chain has TRBV28 and TRBJ1-1, with D unresolved. V lost 6 bases and J 4 bases, leaving 15 bases between the germline ends. This CDR3 has 14 residues. Germline V gene lookup returns CDR1 MDHEN and CDR2 SYDVKM. CDR3 DNA sequence: TGTGCCAGCAGCCCCCCTCGGCGGGCCACTGAAGCTTTCTTT. This sequence encodes CASSPPRRATEAFF.

The chain uses TRBV30 and TRBJ2-3, with 10 bases lining up with TRBD2. The germline V gene has CDR1 GTSNPN and CDR2 SVGIG (reference sequence). The CDR3 contains 16 residues. The V and J ends lost 0 bases and 3 bases, in that order; junction bases with no gene match: 6. DNA for the CDR3: TGTGCCTGGAGTGTAGAGCGGGGGGGCCGGACAGATACGCAGTATTTT. Amino acids: CAWSVERGGRTDTQYF.

V gene TRBV5-1 combines with J gene TRBJ2-3; 9 bases are shared with TRBD1. V was clipped by 4 bases and J by 2 bases; unmatched bases: 5. The CDR3 has 15 amino acids. CDR1 SGHRS and CDR2 YFSETQ come from the germline V gene. DNA for the CDR3: TGCGCCAGCAGCCGACAGGGGGGTTTCACAGATACGCAGTATTTT. Protein: CASSRQGGFTDTQYF. Supplemented by reference TRBV5-1 and TRBJ2-3, the full variable domain reads KAGVTQTPRYLIKTRGQQVTLSCSPISGHRSVSWYQQTPGQGLQFLFEYFSETQRNKGNFPGRFSGRQFSNSRSEMNVSTLELGDSALYLCASSRQGGFTDTQYFGPGTRLTVL.

This sequence joins TRBV19 and TRBJ1-4; no firm D call. The CDR3 consists of 13 residues. Germline V lookup: CDR1 LNHDA, CDR2 SQIVND (reference sequence). V was shortened by 7 bases and J by 1 base, with 7 bases between the two germline ends. The CDR3 region has the DNA TGTGCCAGTAACCGGAGAACTAATGAAAAACTGTTTTTT. Translation: CASNRRTNEKLFF.

This rearrangement joins TRBV30 to TRBJ2-5, with 8 bases lining up with TRBD2. CDR1 and CDR2 from the germline V gene are GTSNPN and SVGIG (reference sequence). The ends lost 4 bases at V and 4 bases at J; junction bases unmatched: 11. There are 15 residues in the CDR3. The CDR3 DNA is TGTGCCTGGACCAAGAGGGCGGGGGGAAGAGAGACCCAGTACTTC. Translating gives CAWTKRAGGRETQYF.

This chain connects TRBV6-6 to TRBJ1-5; no clear D. Germline CDR1 MNHNY, CDR2 SVGAGI (reference sequence). CDR3 size: 13 residues. V shed 5 bases and J shed 3 bases, with 8 bases lying between them. The DNA of the CDR3 is TGTGCCAGCAGTCGTGGCCTCAATCAGCCCCAGCATTTT. Its protein product is CASSRGLNQPQHF.

This clone was seen a few times. The rearrangement uses TRBV29-1 and TRBJ2-3; D remains unclear. Per the germline V gene, CDR1 is SQVTM and CDR2 is ANQGSEA. CDR3 length: 12 residues. V was trimmed by 7 bases and J by 0 bases, leaving 8 bases between them. CDR3 residues: CSAVPSTDTQYF. CDR3 sequence (DNA): TGCAGCGCTGTCCCGAGCACAGATACGCAGTATTTT.

Regarding this clone: This sample includes further DNA sequences coding for the same CDR3. Here the CDR3 reads CASSSGYNSPLHF. The CDR3 DNA reads as TGTGCCAGCAGCTCAGGCTATAATTCACCCCTCCACTTT. The chain carries TRBV11-2 and TRBJ1-6; D gene uncertain. The germline V gene encodes CDR1 SGHAT and CDR2 FQNNGV. The CDR3 runs 13 residues. Trimming took 4 bases from V and 3 from J, leaving 4 bases between them.

The chain has TRBV11-2 and TRBJ2-7; D not resolved. There are 12 residues in the CDR3. The germline gives CDR1 SGHAT, CDR2 FQNNGV. Trimming shortened V by 3 bases and J by 6 bases, and 9 bases separated the two germline ends. The CDR3 loop reads CASSFRVGEQYF. Here the CDR3 DNA reads TGTGCCAGCAGCTTTCGGGTGGGCGAGCAGTACTTC.

The chain is built from TRBV11-2 and TRBJ1-1; a possible D gene is TRBD1 (6 bases). The V gene's germline CDR1 is SGHAT and CDR2 FQNNGV. This CDR3 comprises 14 residues. The V end was cut by 5 bases, the J end by 4 bases, with 14 bases between. CDR3 nucleotide sequence: TGTGCCAGCAGCCCCAGGACAGTTAGCACTGAAGCTTTCTTT. Translated: CASSPRTVSTEAFF.

The chain links TRBV9 to TRBJ1-4; the D is unclear. The CDR3 has 15 amino acids. Per the germline V gene, CDR1 is SGDLS and CDR2 is YYNGEE. V lost 0 bases to trimming and J lost 5 bases, with 11 bases between them. The CDR3: CASSVDPDLNEKLFF. DNA for the CDR3: TGTGCCAGCAGCGTAGATCCAGATTTGAATGAAAAACTGTTTTTT.

This clone has a count of ten or more. The chain recombines TRBV10-2 with TRBJ2-2, with D perhaps matching TRBD2 (6 bases). Trimming took off 6 bases at V and 8 bases at J, with 16 bases between the two ends. CDR1 is WSHSY, CDR2 SAAADI, per germline. The CDR3 spans 14 residues. The DNA for the CDR3 is TGCGCCAGCAGGGGCGGGATCCCAGGTGGGGAGCTGTTTTTT. Its protein is CASRGGIPGGELFF.